This TCR beta chain was recorded in a study of CD8 T cells in ankylosing spondylitis. MiXCR, applied by TCRdb to the 5' RACE reads, yields one record per CDR3 protein. The data hold 450,000 to 550,000 distinct CDR3 sequences, with approximately 5.3% observed a single time. This clonotype has at least ten counts. As yet, its antigen is unknown. V was cut by 0 bases and J by 11 bases, with 20 bases left in between. This CDR3 has 15 residues. CDR1 and CDR2 (germline): DFQATT, SNEGSKA (reference sequence). Study observations and caveats: A TCR beta motif of about 8 highly homologous variants seemed to mark ankylosing spondylitis blood. Reportedly, disease-linked clones are significantly enriched in ankylosing spondylitis patients' matched synovial fluid. Disease-linked clones were CD8+ and relatively rare in peripheral blood.

The clonotype originates from a male donor with ankylosing spondylitis. The rearrangement joins TRBV20-1 to TRBJ2-1; the D gene could be TRBD1 or TRBD2 (5 bases each). Input material: blood, either unsorted or a sorted T cell fraction (not recorded which). CDR3 region: CSARDSLRVEGKQFF. DNA for the CDR3: TGCAGTGCTAGAGACAGCCTCCGGGTAGAGGGGAAGCAGTTCTTC.